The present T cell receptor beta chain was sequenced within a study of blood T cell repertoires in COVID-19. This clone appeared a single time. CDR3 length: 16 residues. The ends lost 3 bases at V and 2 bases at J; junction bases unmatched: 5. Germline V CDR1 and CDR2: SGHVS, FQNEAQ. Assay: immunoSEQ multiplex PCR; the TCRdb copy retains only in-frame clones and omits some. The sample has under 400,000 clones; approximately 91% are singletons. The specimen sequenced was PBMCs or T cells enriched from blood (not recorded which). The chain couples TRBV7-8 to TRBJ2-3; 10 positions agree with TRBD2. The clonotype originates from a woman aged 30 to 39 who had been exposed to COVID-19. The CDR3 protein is CASSFRLAGLTDTQYF. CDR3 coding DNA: TGTGCCAGCAGCTTTCGACTAGCGGGTCTCACAGATACGCAGTATTTT.